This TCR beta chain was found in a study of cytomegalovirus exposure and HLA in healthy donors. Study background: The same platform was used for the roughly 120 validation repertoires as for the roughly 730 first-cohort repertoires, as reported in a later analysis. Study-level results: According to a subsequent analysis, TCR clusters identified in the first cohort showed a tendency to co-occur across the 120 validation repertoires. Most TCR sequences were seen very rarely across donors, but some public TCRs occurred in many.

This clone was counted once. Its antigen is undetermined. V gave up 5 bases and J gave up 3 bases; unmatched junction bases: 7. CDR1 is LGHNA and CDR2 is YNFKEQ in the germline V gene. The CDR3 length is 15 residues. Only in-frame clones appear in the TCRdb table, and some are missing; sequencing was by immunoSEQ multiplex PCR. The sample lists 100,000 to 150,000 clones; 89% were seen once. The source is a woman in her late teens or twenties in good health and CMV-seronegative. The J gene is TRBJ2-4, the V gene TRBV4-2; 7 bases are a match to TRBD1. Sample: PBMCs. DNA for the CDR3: TGTGCCAGCAGCTCCCTTCCAGGGGGCAAAAACATTCAGTACTTC. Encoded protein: CASSSLPGGKNIQYF.